These 2 T cell receptor beta chains originate from one sample sequenced in a study of response to subunit inactivated influenza vaccine. Each CDR3 protein gets one entry after TCRdb re-called the RT-PCR reads with MiXCR. Among approximately 520,000 distinct CDR3 sequences listed, approximately 15% were seen once. The sequencing here drew on CD4+ T cells sorted from PBMCs, taken less than 30 months after vaccination. These receptors were collected from a man aged 50-75 years who received an inactivated influenza vaccine.

This clonotype came up many times. The chain uses TRBV29-1 and TRBJ2-1; 7 bases are shared with TRBD1. Germline V gene data show CDR1 as SQVTM and CDR2 as ANQGSEA. The CDR3 extends over 13 amino acids. V shed 7 bases and J 4 bases; nucleotides not matched to a gene: 7. The CDR3 sequence is CSATGSTYNEQFF. For the CDR3, the DNA is TGCAGCGCGACAGGGAGCACATACAATGAGCAGTTCTTC.

This clonotype was detected only a few times. V and J are TRBV20-1 and TRBJ2-1; possibly TRBD1 or TRBD2 for D (6 bases each). CDR1 and CDR2 (germline): DFQATT, SNEGSKA (reference sequence). The CDR3 runs to 21 residues. The ends were cut back, 0 bases at V and 3 bases at J, with 30 bases in the middle. In DNA, the CDR3 is TGCAGTGCTAGAGATAAGGGGGAACTAAGCGGGCCGCCCTCTTTCTACAATGAGCAGTTCTTC. Translation gives CSARDKGELSGPPSFYNEQFF.